Listed below are T cell receptor beta chains from one sample, sequenced in a study of cytomegalovirus exposure and HLA in healthy donors. TCRdb's table, derived via immunoSEQ multiplex PCR, lists solely in-frame clones and lacks some. In the table there are over 150,000 clones, 74% of which are singletons. Sequencing input: PBMCs. These receptors were taken from a man aged 30-40 years in good health and CMV-seronegative. Each CDR3 is given with its conserved first and last residue. The order of the fields is clone size, D gene, V gene, J gene, CDR3 DNA, CDR3 protein. The D gene is left open where the match is weak. Clone size is shown for a subset of rows, as once, few, many or a class of expanded clone.

once	TRBD1	TRBV10-3	TRBJ1-3	TGTGCCATCAGTGAGTCCCTCGGACAGGGGGCAAGGAGAAACACCATATATTTT	CAISESLGQGARRNTIYF
-	TRBD1	TRBV28	TRBJ1-1	TGTGCCAGCAGTCTAGGGGGGACGGGGACAGGGGATCGGGACACTGAAGCTTTCTTT	CASSLGGTGTGDRDTEAFF
-	TRBD1	TRBV5-4	TRBJ1-1	TGTGCCAGCAGCGGGGACAGGAACACTGAAGCTTTCTTT	CASSGDRNTEAFF
-	TRBD2	TRBV27	TRBJ2-7	TGTGCCAGCAGTCTGACTAGCGGGGGAGGCGAGCAGTACTTC	CASSLTSGGGEQYF
-	-	TRBV28	TRBJ1-2	TGTGCCAGCAGTTTATTCGGGAACTATGGCTACACCTTC	CASSLFGNYGYTF
-	-	TRBV2	TRBJ1-1	TGTGCCAGAAAACAGGGAGCTGTCGCTTTCTTT	CARKQGAVAFF
-	TRBD1	TRBV5-4	TRBJ2-7	TGTGCCAGCAGCACGACGGGACAGGCGTACTACGAGCAGTACTTC	CASSTTGQAYYEQYF
-	-	TRBV7-2	TRBJ2-7	TGTGCCAGCAGCTCATACGGACAGTCCTACGAGCAGTACTTC	CASSSYGQSYEQYF
-	TRBD1	TRBV9	TRBJ2-7	TGTGCCAGCAGCGTAGAAGGTGGGACAGGCAGCTACGAGCAGTACTTC	CASSVEGGTGSYEQYF
-	-	TRBV10-3	TRBJ2-5	TGTGCCATCTCTGGGGGCCGTAACCAAGAGACCCAGTACTTC	CAISGGRNQETQYF
-	TRBD1	TRBV6-5	TRBJ2-2	TGTGCCAGCAGTTATGGACAGGGGGCGACCGGGGAGCTGTTTTTT	CASSYGQGATGELFF
-	TRBD1	TRBV10-3	TRBJ1-5	TGTGCCATCAGTGAGAGGGGCGGACAGGGGGATAGCAATCAGCCCCAGCATTTT	CAISERGGQGDSNQPQHF
-	TRBD2	TRBV13	TRBJ2-1	TGTGCCAGCAGCTTACAGCGACTAGCGGGGGTTGAGCAGTTCTTC	CASSLQRLAGVEQFF
few	-	TRBV28	TRBJ1-2	TGTGCCAGCACTCCCTCGGACAGAGGCTATGGCTACCCCTTC	CASTPSDRGYGYPF
once	-	TRBV5-6	TRBJ2-2	TGTGCCAGCAGCCCTCTTATCGGGGGTTCGAACACCGGGGAGCTGTTTTTT	CASSPLIGGSNTGELFF
once	-	TRBV7-2	TRBJ2-1	TGTGCCAGCAGCTCGACGAGCAGCTACGGAGGCAATGAGCAGTTCTTC	CASSSTSSYGGNEQFF
-	-	TRBV18	TRBJ2-3	TGTGCCAGCTCACCGGGCTTAAACTTAGATACGCAGTATTTT	CASSPGLNLDTQYF
-	-	TRBV29-1	TRBJ2-7	TGCAGCGTTGAAGATCCTAAGCGGGACGAGCAGTACTTC	CSVEDPKRDEQYF
-	TRBD2	TRBV18	TRBJ2-3	TGTGCCAGCTCACCACTAGCGGGGGGGCCTGGAGATACGCAGTATTTT	CASSPLAGGPGDTQYF
-	TRBD1	TRBV6-6	TRBJ1-2	TGTGCCAGCACCCAGGGACAGATCTATGGCTACCCCTTC	CASTQGQIYGYPF
-	-	TRBV4-3	TRBJ2-5	TGCGCCAGCAGCCAAGACTGGGCCAGATTAGAGACCCAGTACTTC	CASSQDWARLETQYF
-	-	TRBV28	TRBJ2-3	TGTGCCAGCAGTTTATTCCCCCTTGAGGGCCATACGCAGTATTTT	CASSLFPLEGHTQYF
-	TRBD1	TRBV19	TRBJ2-7	TGTGCCAGTAGTATGGATGGGACAGGGGCCTACGAGCAGTACTTC	CASSMDGTGAYEQYF
few	TRBD2	TRBV7-8	TRBJ2-1	TGTGCCAGCAGCCCACCCCGACGGCTAGCGGGGGGTTACAATGAGCAGTTCTTC	CASSPPRRLAGGYNEQFF
few	-	TRBV7-3	TRBJ2-2	TGTGCCAGCAGCTCCGGGACTTACACCGGGGAGCTGTTTTTT	CASSSGTYTGELFF
-	-	TRBV2	TRBJ2-7	TGTGCCAGCAGTGAGTCCGTCCAGGGGGGAGGGCAGTACTTC	CASSESVQGGGQYF
few	TRBD1	TRBV13	TRBJ1-3	TGTGCCAGCAGCCCCTTCGGACAGGTCTCTGGAAACACCATATATTTT	CASSPFGQVSGNTIYF
-	-	TRBV10-3	TRBJ2-5	TGTGCCACCGAGGACTCTCGGAGGGGAGAGACCCAGTACTTC	CATEDSRRGETQYF
-	-	TRBV9	TRBJ1-2	TGTGCCAGCAGCGTGAGTACAGGGCTCGGGGGCTACACCTTC	CASSVSTGLGGYTF